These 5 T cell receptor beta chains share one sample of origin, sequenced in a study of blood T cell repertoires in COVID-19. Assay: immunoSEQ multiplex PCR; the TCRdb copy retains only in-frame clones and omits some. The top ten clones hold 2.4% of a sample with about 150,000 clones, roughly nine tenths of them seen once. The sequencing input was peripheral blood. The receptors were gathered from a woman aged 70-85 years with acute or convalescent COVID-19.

The DNA for the CDR3 is TGTGCCAGCAGTCCGCTGGGCGGGAATCATGAAAAACTGTTTTTT. It is translated as CASSPLGGNHEKLFF. The V and J genes are TRBV27 and TRBJ1-4; the D is unclear. The CDR3 runs to 15 residues. Trimming left V 5 bases short and J 6 bases short, with 16 bases between. CDR1 is MNHEY, CDR2 SMNVEV, per germline (reference sequence).

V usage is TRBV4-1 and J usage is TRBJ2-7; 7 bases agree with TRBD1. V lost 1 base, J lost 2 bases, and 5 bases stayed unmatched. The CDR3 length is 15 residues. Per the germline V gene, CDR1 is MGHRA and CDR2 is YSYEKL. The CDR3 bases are TGCGCCAGCAGCCAAGCATTCGGACAGGCCTACGAGCAGTACTTC. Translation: CASSQAFGQAYEQYF.

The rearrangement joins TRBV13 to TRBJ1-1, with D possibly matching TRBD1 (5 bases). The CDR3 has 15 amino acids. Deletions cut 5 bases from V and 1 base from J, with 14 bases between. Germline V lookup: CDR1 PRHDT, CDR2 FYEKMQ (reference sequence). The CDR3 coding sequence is TGTGCCAGCAGCCCCCTGGGGCGGGGGAACACTGAAGCTTTCTTT. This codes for CASSPLGRGNTEAFF.

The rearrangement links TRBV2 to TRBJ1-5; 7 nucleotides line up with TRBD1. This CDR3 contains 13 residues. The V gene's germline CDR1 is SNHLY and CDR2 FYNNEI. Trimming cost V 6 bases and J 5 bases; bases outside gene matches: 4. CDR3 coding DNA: TGTGCCAGCAGAACAGGGGTCTATCAGCCCCAGCATTTT. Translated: CASRTGVYQPQHF.

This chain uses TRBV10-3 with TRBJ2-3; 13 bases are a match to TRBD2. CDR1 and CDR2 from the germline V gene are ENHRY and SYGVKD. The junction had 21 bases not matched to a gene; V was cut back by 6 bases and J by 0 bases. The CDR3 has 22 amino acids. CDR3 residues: CAIRWTPQETSGGRTSTDTQYF. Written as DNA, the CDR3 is TGTGCCATCAGGTGGACCCCGCAAGAGACTAGCGGGGGGCGAACTAGCACAGATACGCAGTATTTT.